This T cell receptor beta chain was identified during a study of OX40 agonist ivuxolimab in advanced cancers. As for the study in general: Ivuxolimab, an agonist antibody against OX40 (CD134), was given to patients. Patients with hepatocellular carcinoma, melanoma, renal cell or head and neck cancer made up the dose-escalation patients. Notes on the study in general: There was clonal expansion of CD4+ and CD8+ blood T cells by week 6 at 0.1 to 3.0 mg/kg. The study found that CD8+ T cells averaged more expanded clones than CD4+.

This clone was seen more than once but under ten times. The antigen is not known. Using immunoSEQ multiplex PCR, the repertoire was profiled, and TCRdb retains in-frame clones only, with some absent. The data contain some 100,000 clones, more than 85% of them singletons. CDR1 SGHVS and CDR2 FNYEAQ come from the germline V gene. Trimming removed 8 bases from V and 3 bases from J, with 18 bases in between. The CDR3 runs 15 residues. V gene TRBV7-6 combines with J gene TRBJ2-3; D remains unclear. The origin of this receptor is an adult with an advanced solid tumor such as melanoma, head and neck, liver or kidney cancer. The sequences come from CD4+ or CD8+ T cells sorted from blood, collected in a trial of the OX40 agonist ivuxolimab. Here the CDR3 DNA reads TGTGCCAGCTCTCCAGCCAGGCTCTTTACAGATACGCAGTATTTT. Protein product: CASSPARLFTDTQYF.